This T cell receptor (beta chain) was documented in a study of lymphopenia after photon versus proton radiotherapy. Study-wide findings and caveats: Relative stability marked proton patients; photon patients lost diversity and naive cells. A bigger post-nadir fall in TCR diversity correlated inversely with survival time in deceased patients. After the lymphocyte nadir, photon-treated repertoires showed oligoclonal expansion, especially of CD8+ Temra cells.

Some clones are missing from TCRdb's copy, which holds only in-frame ones; the method was immunoSEQ multiplex PCR. The table has tens of thousands of clones, 85% to 90% seen once. The CDR3 extends over 12 amino acids. Germline loops: CDR1 SQVTM, CDR2 ANQGSEA. A note on this clone: Antigen: not known.

Sequencing used peripheral blood, obtained from a patient treated with proton-based radiotherapy. The sequence was obtained from a man aged 80 or over with esophageal cancer. The J gene is TRBJ2-3, the V gene TRBV29-1; the D gene could be TRBD1 or TRBD2 (5 bases each). The CDR3 DNA reads as TGCGGCTGGGGAGAGGGACCGGATACGCAGTATTTT. Its protein product is CGWGEGPDTQYF.